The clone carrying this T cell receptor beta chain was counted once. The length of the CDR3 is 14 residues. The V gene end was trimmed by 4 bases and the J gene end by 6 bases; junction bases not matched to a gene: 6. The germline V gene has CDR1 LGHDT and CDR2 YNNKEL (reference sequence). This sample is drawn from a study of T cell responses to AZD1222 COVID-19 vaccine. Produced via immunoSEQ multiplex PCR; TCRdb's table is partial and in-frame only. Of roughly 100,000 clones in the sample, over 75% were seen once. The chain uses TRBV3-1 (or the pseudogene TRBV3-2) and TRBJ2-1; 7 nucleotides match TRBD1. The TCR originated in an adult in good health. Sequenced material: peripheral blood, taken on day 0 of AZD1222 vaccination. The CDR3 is CASSLPGQLNEQFF. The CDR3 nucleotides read TGTGCCAGCAGCCTTCCGGGACAGCTCAATGAGCAGTTCTTC.